This T cell receptor beta chain was observed in a study of blood T cell repertoires in COVID-19. In the study overall: COVID-19 samples from acute and convalescent phases originated in the United States, Italy and Spain. From T cells, B-cell-depleted T cells, or PBMCs came the material, which was cDNA or gDNA.

V was cut by 0 bases and J by 0 bases, with 12 bases left in between. Germline CDR1 LNHDA, CDR2 SQIVND (reference sequence). CDR3 size: 18 residues. In the original analysis: Counts of nucleated cells, estimated from reference gene primer amplification, were obtained. TCRdb keeps only in-frame clones here, not all; method: immunoSEQ multiplex PCR. V and J calls and clone size are copied from that table; D and trimming were computed from the DNA. The sample shows 23,000 or so clones, more than 75% of them seen only once. This sequence joins TRBV19 and TRBJ1-6, with no clear D. Sequencing was performed on peripheral blood. The receptor was isolated from a man in his fifties with active COVID-19. CDR3 sequence (DNA): TGTGCCAGTAGTATAGAGACACGGGAGAGCTCCTATAATTCACCCCTCCACTTT. This sequence encodes CASSIETRESSYNSPLHF.